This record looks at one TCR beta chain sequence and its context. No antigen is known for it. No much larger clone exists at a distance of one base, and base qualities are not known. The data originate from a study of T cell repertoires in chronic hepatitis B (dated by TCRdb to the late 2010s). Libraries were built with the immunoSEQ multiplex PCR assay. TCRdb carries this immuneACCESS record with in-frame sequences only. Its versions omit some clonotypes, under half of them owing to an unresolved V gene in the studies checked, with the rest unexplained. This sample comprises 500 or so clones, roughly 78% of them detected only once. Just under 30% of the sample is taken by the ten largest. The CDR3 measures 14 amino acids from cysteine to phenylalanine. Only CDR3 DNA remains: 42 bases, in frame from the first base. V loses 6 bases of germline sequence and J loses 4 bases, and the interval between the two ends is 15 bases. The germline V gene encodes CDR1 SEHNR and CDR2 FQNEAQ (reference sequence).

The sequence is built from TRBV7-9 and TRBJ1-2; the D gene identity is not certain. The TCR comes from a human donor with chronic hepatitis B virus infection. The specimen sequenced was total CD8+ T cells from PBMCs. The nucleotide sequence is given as TGTGCCAGCAGTCAATTAGACGGCACCTATGGCTACACCTTC. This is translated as CASSQLDGTYGYTF.